This T cell receptor beta chain was captured by sequencing in a study of blood T cell repertoires in COVID-19. Study-wide background: Both acute and convalescent COVID-19 samples were obtained from the United States, Italy and Spain.

Per the study methods: Amplified reference gene primers provided the basis for estimating nucleated cell counts. This table comes from immunoSEQ multiplex PCR, and its TCRdb copy is limited to in-frame clones, with some not included. D and trimming were read from the DNA, whereas the V and J calls and clone size are those reported in that table. The sample holds about 290,000 clones, about 89% seen once. A few counts support this clone. Trimming left V 4 bases short and J 4 bases short, with 11 bases between. The CDR3 is made up of 13 amino acids. Germline CDR1 is MNHEY and CDR2 is SVGAGI. The chain uses TRBV6-5 and TRBJ2-7, with unresolved D. Sequenced material: peripheral blood. The TCR was taken from a man aged 35 to 55 with acute or convalescent COVID-19. CDR3: CASSSAWRYEQYF. CDR3 in DNA: TGTGCCAGCAGTTCCGCCTGGAGATACGAGCAGTACTTC.